The 11 T cell receptor beta chains below were found in one sample sequenced in a study of T cells in Graves' hyperthyroidism and ophthalmopathy. Amplification yielded TCR beta CDR3 regions, with RNA transcripts as the source. HTBI primers were employed in a first-round RT-PCR of the TCR CDR3. One entry per CDR3 protein results from TCRdb running MiXCR on the multiplex PCR reads. The sample has approximately 530,000 distinct CDR3 sequences, roughly 21% seen once. The sequencing input was blood. The source of these receptors is a man in his forties with Graves' ophthalmopathy.

The J gene is TRBJ1-2, the V gene TRBV2; no clear D. Trimming pared 4 bases from V and 4 bases from J, leaving 10 bases between. The CDR3 has 13 amino acids. CDR1 is SNHLY, CDR2 FYNNEI, per germline. In nucleotides, the CDR3 is TGTGCCAGCAGTGTACTAACACTCTATGGCTACACCTTC. Translated, it gives CASSVLTLYGYTF. Combining the CDR3 with reference TRBV2 and TRBJ1-2 gives the whole variable domain EPEVTQTPSHQVTQMGQEVILRCVPISNHLYFYWYRQILGQKVEFLVSFYNNEISEKSEIFDDQFSVERPDGSNFTLKIRSTKLEDSAMYFCASSVLTLYGYTFGSGTRLTVV.

This clonotype was observed many times. V and J are TRBV4-2 and TRBJ2-7, with TRBD2 matching over 8 bases. The V segment lost 6 bases and the J segment 7 bases; nucleotides outside the gene matches: 8. This CDR3 comprises 13 residues. From germline, CDR1 is LGHNA and CDR2 YNFKEQ. The CDR3 DNA sequence: TGTGCCAGCAGTATGGCGGGGGGAAGGGAGCAGTACTTC. Its protein product is CASSMAGGREQYF.

A few counts support this clonotype. The rearrangement links TRBV28 to TRBJ2-1; D is possibly TRBD2 (6 bases). CDR1 and CDR2 from the germline V gene are MDHEN and SYDVKM. The CDR3 spans 14 residues. V lost 7 bases and J 1 base, leaving 11 bases between the germline ends. The CDR3 here is CASMGGASYNEQFF. In DNA form, the CDR3 reads TGTGCCAGCATGGGCGGGGCGTCCTACAATGAGCAGTTCTTC.

Many counts were recorded for this clonotype. The CDR3 nucleotides read TGTGCCAGCAGCTTACGACGGCTCGAGAGCTCCTACAATGAGCAGTTCTTC. Protein sequence: CASSLRRLESSYNEQFF. The rearrangement uses TRBV11-2 and TRBJ2-1; no definite D call. CDR1 SGHAT and CDR2 FQNNGV come from the germline V gene. This CDR3 contains 17 residues. V dropped 2 bases and J dropped 0 bases, with 14 bases sitting between them.

The chain is built from TRBV5-1 and TRBJ2-7; a weak D match, TRBD1 (5 bases). The V gene's germline CDR1 is SGHRS and CDR2 YFSETQ. The CDR3 runs 16 residues. V lost 0 bases, J lost 2 bases, and 15 bases lay in between. The CDR3 region is CASSLAFAGNPYEQYF. CDR3 DNA: TGCGCCAGCAGCTTGGCCTTCGCAGGGAATCCCTACGAGCAGTACTTC. Full variable domain (outside the CDR3, taken from reference TRBV5-1 and TRBJ2-7): KAGVTQTPRYLIKTRGQQVTLSCSPISGHRSVSWYQQTPGQGLQFLFEYFSETQRNKGNFPGRFSGRQFSNSRSEMNVSTLELGDSALYLCASSLAFAGNPYEQYFGPGTRLTVT.

There are many counts of this clonotype. The chain joins TRBV7-2 to TRBJ2-7; possible D gene TRBD2, 5 bases. There are 15 residues in the CDR3. V lost 6 bases and J lost 0, with 15 bases in between. CDR1 and CDR2 (germline): SGHTA, FQGNSA. The CDR3 reads CASRLSPGLSYEQYF. The CDR3 bases are TGTGCCAGCAGACTTTCCCCAGGACTCTCCTACGAGCAGTACTTC.

This clonotype was seen a handful of times. The rearrangement joins TRBV20-1 to TRBJ1-1, with TRBD1 identical over 10 bases. V was pared by 5 bases and J by 6 bases, with 12 bases of the junction left unmatched. CDR1 is DFQATT and CDR2 is SNEGSKA in the germline V gene (reference sequence). The CDR3 consists of 15 residues. In DNA form, the CDR3 reads TGCAGTGCTTTAGCGTTCGGACAGGGGGTCTCTGAAGCTTTCTTT. Translating it yields CSALAFGQGVSEAFF.

This clonotype was seen a single time. The chain combines TRBV2 with TRBJ2-3; 9 nucleotides match TRBD1. The J segment lost 6 bases and the V segment lost 7 bases, leaving 11 bases of the junction unmatched. Germline loops: CDR1 SNHLY, CDR2 FYNNEI. CDR3 length equals 15 residues. In nucleotides, the CDR3 is TGTGCCAGCACCAAGGGGACAGGGTATCGGGATACGCAGTATTTT. Protein: CASTKGTGYRDTQYF.

Points on this clonotype: A much larger clone differs from this one at a single base, so this may be a read error. The V gene is TRBV6-9, the J gene TRBJ1-1; 7 bases map to TRBD1. The V gene end was trimmed by 4 bases and the J gene end by 10 bases; junction bases not matched to a gene: 18. The CDR3 runs 16 residues. Germline V gene sequence: CDR1 MNHGY, CDR2 SVAAGI. This CDR3 reads CASSSGRGFTANRAFF. CDR3 nucleotide sequence: TGTGCCAGCAGTTCGGGCAGGGGGTTTACGGCAAACAGAGCTTTCTTT.

This clonotype was picked up a small number of times. J is TRBJ2-7 and V is TRBV10-1, with unresolved D. V lost 0 bases to trimming and J lost 0 bases, with 12 bases between them. CDR3 length equals 16 residues. Germline V gene lookup returns CDR1 WNHNN and CDR2 SYGVQD (reference sequence). The CDR3 DNA sequence: TGCGCCAGCAGTGAGTCGACGGCAGGCAGCTCCTACGAGCAGTACTTC. Protein product: CASSESTAGSSYEQYF.

The table lists this clonotype with many counts. The rearrangement links TRBV10-2 to TRBJ1-2; D possibly corresponds to TRBD1 (6 bases). Trimming took 1 base from V and 8 from J, leaving 11 bases between them. Germline CDR1 and CDR2: WSHSY and SAAADI. The CDR3 spans 13 residues. The CDR3 spells CASSEWQGKGYTF. CDR3 in DNA: TGCGCCAGCAGTGAGTGGCAGGGGAAGGGCTACACCTTC.